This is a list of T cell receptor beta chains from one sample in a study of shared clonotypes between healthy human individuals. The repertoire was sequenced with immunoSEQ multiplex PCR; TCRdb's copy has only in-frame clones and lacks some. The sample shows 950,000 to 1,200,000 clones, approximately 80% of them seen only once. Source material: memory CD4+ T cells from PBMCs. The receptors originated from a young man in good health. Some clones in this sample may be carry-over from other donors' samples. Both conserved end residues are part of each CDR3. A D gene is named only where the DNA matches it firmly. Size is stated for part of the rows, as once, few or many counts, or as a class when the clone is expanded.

CDR3 DNA: TGTGCCAGCAGTTTATTTCAGGGTATAGAAACGGGAGCCCAGCATTTT
CDR3 protein: CASSLFQGIETGAQHF
V gene: TRBV28
clone size: once
D gene: .
CDR3 length: 16
J gene: TRBJ1-5

CDR3 DNA: TGTGCCTGGAGTGTAAATAATTCACCCCTCCACTTT
CDR3 protein: CAWSVNNSPLHF
V gene: TRBV30
clone size: .
D gene: .
CDR3 length: 12
J gene: TRBJ1-6

CDR3 DNA: TGTGCCAGCAGCCCAAAGCGGAGCGGAAACACCATATATTTT
CDR3 protein: CASSPKRSGNTIYF
V gene: TRBV7-9
clone size: .
D gene: .
CDR3 length: 14
J gene: TRBJ1-3

CDR3 DNA: TGCGCCAGCAGCTTGGAGGGGCACCCGTTTGCGCAGTATTTT
CDR3 protein: CASSLEGHPFAQYF
V gene: TRBV5-1
clone size: .
D gene: .
CDR3 length: 14
J gene: TRBJ2-3

CDR3 DNA: TGTGCCAGCAGCGTAGGAGATCGATCGAGCGAGCAGTACTTC
CDR3 protein: CASSVGDRSSEQYF
V gene: TRBV9
clone size: once
D gene: .
CDR3 length: 14
J gene: TRBJ2-7

CDR3 DNA: TGTGCCAGTAGTATAGTGATTGGCACTGAAGCTTTCTTT
CDR3 protein: CASSIVIGTEAFF
V gene: TRBV19
clone size: .
D gene: .
CDR3 length: 13
J gene: TRBJ1-1

CDR3 DNA: TGTGCCAGCAGCGGAACTTTTGCAACTAATGAAAAACTGTTTTTT
CDR3 protein: CASSGTFATNEKLFF
V gene: TRBV6-1
clone size: few
D gene: .
CDR3 length: 15
J gene: TRBJ1-4

CDR3 DNA: TGTGCCAGAAGAGCGAATCGGATAAGGGCCAAAAACATTCAGTACTTC
CDR3 protein: CARRANRIRAKNIQYF
V gene: TRBV5-3
clone size: .
D gene: .
CDR3 length: 16
J gene: TRBJ2-4

CDR3 DNA: TGTGCCAGCAGCTTAGGGGGGGGATATGGCTACACCTTC
CDR3 protein: CASSLGGGYGYTF
V gene: TRBV11-2
clone size: few
D gene: .
CDR3 length: 13
J gene: TRBJ1-2

CDR3 DNA: TGCGCCAGCAGCTTGAGTCAGGGGGATGATGGCTACACCTTC
CDR3 protein: CASSLSQGDDGYTF
V gene: TRBV5-1
clone size: .
D gene: TRBD1
CDR3 length: 14
J gene: TRBJ1-2

CDR3 DNA: TGTGCCAGCAGGTCGGGTGCGGGGTACGCCGGGGAGCTGTTTTTT
CDR3 protein: CASRSGAGYAGELFF
V gene: TRBV6-1
clone size: .
D gene: .
CDR3 length: 15
J gene: TRBJ2-2

CDR3 DNA: TGTGCCAGCAGCTTAATTGGGGATACGCAGTATTTT
CDR3 protein: CASSLIGDTQYF
V gene: TRBV7-9
clone size: .
D gene: .
CDR3 length: 12
J gene: TRBJ2-3

CDR3 DNA: TGCGCCAGCAGCTTAACTAGCGGGAGGGCCTTCGGGGAGCTGTTTTTT
CDR3 protein: CASSLTSGRAFGELFF
V gene: TRBV5-1
clone size: few
D gene: TRBD2
CDR3 length: 16
J gene: TRBJ2-2

CDR3 DNA: TGCGCCAGCAGCCGGGGGATCGGGAGACTAGCCGATAGCTACGAGCAGTACTTC
CDR3 protein: CASSRGIGRLADSYEQYF
V gene: TRBV4-3
clone size: .
D gene: TRBD2
CDR3 length: 18
J gene: TRBJ2-7

CDR3 DNA: TGTGCCAGCGAATATCTCCCCGGACAGGGGGCGCGGAACGAGCAGTACTTC
CDR3 protein: CASEYLPGQGARNEQYF
V gene: TRBV28
clone size: once
D gene: TRBD1
CDR3 length: 17
J gene: TRBJ2-7

CDR3 DNA: TGTGCCAGCAGCTTTTCTAGCGGTTTCACAGATACGCAGTATTTT
CDR3 protein: CASSFSSGFTDTQYF
V gene: TRBV11-2
clone size: .
D gene: TRBD2
CDR3 length: 15
J gene: TRBJ2-3

CDR3 DNA: TGTGCCAGCAGTCCCACAGGGGGCAGGGCGGGGTACAATGAGCAGTTCTTC
CDR3 protein: CASSPTGGRAGYNEQFF
V gene: TRBV25-1
clone size: .
D gene: TRBD1
CDR3 length: 17
J gene: TRBJ2-1

CDR3 DNA: TGTGCCTCTGATAAGGAGGTCGGGGAGACCCAGTACTTC
CDR3 protein: CASDKEVGETQYF
V gene: TRBV7-2
clone size: .
D gene: .
CDR3 length: 13
J gene: TRBJ2-5

CDR3 DNA: TGCGCCAGCACCCCGTCGGTAGCGGGGGACAATGAGCAGTTCTTC
CDR3 protein: CASTPSVAGDNEQFF
V gene: TRBV10-1
clone size: .
D gene: TRBD2
CDR3 length: 15
J gene: TRBJ2-1

CDR3 DNA: TGTGCCAGCACCGGGGGGGGAGCAGCCAATGAGCAGTTCTTC
CDR3 protein: CASTGGGAANEQFF
V gene: TRBV6-5
clone size: .
D gene: TRBD2
CDR3 length: 14
J gene: TRBJ2-1

CDR3 DNA: TGTGCCAGCAGCCGTACGCCGGGACGGGCCGCGGAGCAGTACTTC
CDR3 protein: CASSRTPGRAAEQYF
V gene: TRBV5-5
clone size: once
D gene: .
CDR3 length: 15
J gene: TRBJ2-7

CDR3 DNA: TGCGCCAGCAGCCAGCTACAGGGAACGCTCTCTGGAAACACCATATATTTT
CDR3 protein: CASSQLQGTLSGNTIYF
V gene: TRBV4-3
clone size: .
D gene: .
CDR3 length: 17
J gene: TRBJ1-3

CDR3 DNA: TGTGCCAGCGGACTAGCGGGAGGACGCTCCTACAATGAGCAGTTCTTC
CDR3 protein: CASGLAGGRSYNEQFF
V gene: TRBV2
clone size: few
D gene: TRBD2
CDR3 length: 16
J gene: TRBJ2-1

CDR3 DNA: TGTGCCAGCAGCTACTTGGACACCGGGGAGCTGTTTTTT
CDR3 protein: CASSYLDTGELFF
V gene: TRBV5-6
clone size: .
D gene: .
CDR3 length: 13
J gene: TRBJ2-2

CDR3 DNA: TGTGCCAGCATCAAAACCGGGACAGGGGTGTATGGCTACACCTTC
CDR3 protein: CASIKTGTGVYGYTF
V gene: TRBV7-9
clone size: .
D gene: TRBD1
CDR3 length: 15
J gene: TRBJ1-2